This T cell receptor beta chain is drawn from a study of identical twins. Broader study findings: Findings came from cross-sectional statistics, without long-term follow-up of donors. The presence of invariant MAIT and iNKT cells could partly confound analyses of zero-insertion sequences.

Concerning this clonotype: Antigen: not known.

The CDR3 consists of 14 residues. With V trimmed by 7 bases and J by 4 bases, 9 bases remained unmatched. With no exceptions, donors were healthy Caucasians. TCRdb re-called the 5' RACE reads through MiXCR, storing one row per CDR3 protein. The table records 420,000 or so distinct CDR3 sequences, 18% of them present only once. This TCR came from a man aged 50-60 years in good health. This chain uses TRBV12-3 or TRBV12-4 with TRBJ1-2, with 7 bases that match TRBD1. Sequencing was done on a sample of naive T cells sorted from blood. The CDR3 region is CASTWTGGSYGYTF. DNA for the CDR3: TGTGCCAGCACCTGGACAGGAGGTAGCTATGGCTACACCTTC.